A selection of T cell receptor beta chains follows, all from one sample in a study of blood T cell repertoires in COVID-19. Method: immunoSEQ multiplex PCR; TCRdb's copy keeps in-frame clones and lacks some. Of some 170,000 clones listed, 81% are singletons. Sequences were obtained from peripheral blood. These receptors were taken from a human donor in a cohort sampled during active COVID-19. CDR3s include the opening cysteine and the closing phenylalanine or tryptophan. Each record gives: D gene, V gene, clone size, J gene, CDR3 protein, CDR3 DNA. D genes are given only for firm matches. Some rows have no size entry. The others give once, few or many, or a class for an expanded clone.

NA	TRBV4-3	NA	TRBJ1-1	CASSQDPREEAFF	TGCGCCAGCAGCCAAGATCCAAGGGAGGAAGCTTTCTTT
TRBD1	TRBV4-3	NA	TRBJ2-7	CASSQDQGAAAYEQYF	TGCGCCAGCAGCCAAGATCAGGGGGCGGCCGCCTACGAGCAGTACTTC
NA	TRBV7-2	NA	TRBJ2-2	CASSYWRGGTGELFF	TGTGCCAGCAGCTATTGGAGAGGTGGCACCGGGGAGCTGTTTTTT
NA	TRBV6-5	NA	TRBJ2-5	CASSYSSSGETQYF	TGTGCCAGCAGTTACTCAAGTTCGGGAGAGACCCAGTACTTC
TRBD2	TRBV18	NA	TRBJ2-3	CASTPGLEITDTQYF	TGTGCCAGCACGCCGGGACTAGAAATCACAGATACGCAGTATTTT
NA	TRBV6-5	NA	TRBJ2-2	CASTPLATTGELFF	TGTGCCAGCACGCCACTAGCTACCACCGGGGAGCTGTTTTTT
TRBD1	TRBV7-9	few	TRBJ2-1	CASNIPAGTGSEQFF	TGTGCCAGCAACATACCCGCGGGGACAGGTAGTGAGCAGTTCTTC
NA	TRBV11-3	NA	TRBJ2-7	CASSLGRTYEQYF	TGTGCCAGCAGCTTAGGGCGGACCTACGAGCAGTACTTC
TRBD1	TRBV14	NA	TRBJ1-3	CASSQGRTGGNTIYF	TGTGCCAGCAGCCAAGGGAGGACAGGCGGAAACACCATATATTTT
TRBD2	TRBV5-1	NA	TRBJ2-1	CASSLIGGRSYNEQFF	TGCGCCAGCAGCTTGATTGGCGGGAGATCCTACAATGAGCAGTTCTTC
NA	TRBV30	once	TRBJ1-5	CAWSGSNQPQHF	TGTGCCTGGTCAGGGAGCAATCAGCCCCAGCATTTT
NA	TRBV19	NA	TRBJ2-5	CASSILDSDQETQYF	TGTGCCAGTAGTATACTAGATAGCGACCAAGAGACCCAGTACTTC
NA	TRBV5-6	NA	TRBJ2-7	CASSLDGVSYEQYF	TGTGCCAGCAGCTTGGACGGAGTCTCCTACGAGCAGTACTTC
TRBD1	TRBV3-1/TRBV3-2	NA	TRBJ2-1	CASSLTGGFDNEQFF	TGTGCCAGCAGCCTGACAGGGGGGTTTGACAATGAGCAGTTCTTC
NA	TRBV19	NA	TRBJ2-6	CASSNTVNVLTF	TGTGCCAGTAGTAACACAGTTAACGTCCTGACTTTC
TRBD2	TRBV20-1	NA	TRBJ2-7	CRAGAEQYF	TGCAGAGCGGGGGCCGAGCAGTACTTC
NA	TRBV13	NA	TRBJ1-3	CASSFRRGAGGGNTIYF	TGTGCCAGCAGCTTCCGTCGGGGGGCAGGTGGTGGAAACACCATATATTTT
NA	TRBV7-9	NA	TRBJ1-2	CAGGGGQTNYGYTF	TGTGCCGGCGGTGGAGGACAGACTAACTATGGCTACACCTTC
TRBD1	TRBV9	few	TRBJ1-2	CASSDDWTGQGYTF	TGTGCCAGCAGCGACGACTGGACAGGGCAGGGCTACACCTTC
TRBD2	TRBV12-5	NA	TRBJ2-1	CASGSGLAYGEQFF	TGTGCTAGTGGTTCGGGACTAGCATACGGTGAGCAGTTCTTC